The clone carrying this T cell receptor beta chain was picked up one time. This specimen comes from a study of blood T cell repertoires in COVID-19. Across the whole study: The analysed material was cDNA or gDNA that came from T cells, B-cell-depleted T cells, or PBMCs.

The ends lost 0 bases at V and 6 bases at J; junction bases unmatched: 4. The CDR3 covers 15 residues. CDR1 is SGDLS, CDR2 YYNGEE, per germline. Data came from immunoSEQ multiplex PCR; TCRdb stores just in-frame clones and leaves some out. The table shows about 160,000 clones, with over 75% occurring only once. The genes are TRBV9 and TRBJ2-1; 9 bases fit TRBD1. Sequenced input: peripheral blood. The TCR comes from a man aged 65 to 79 with acute or convalescent COVID-19. As DNA, the CDR3 is TGTGCCAGCAGCGTAGGACAGGGGGGGCCCAATGAGCAGTTCTTC. Its translation: CASSVGQGGPNEQFF.